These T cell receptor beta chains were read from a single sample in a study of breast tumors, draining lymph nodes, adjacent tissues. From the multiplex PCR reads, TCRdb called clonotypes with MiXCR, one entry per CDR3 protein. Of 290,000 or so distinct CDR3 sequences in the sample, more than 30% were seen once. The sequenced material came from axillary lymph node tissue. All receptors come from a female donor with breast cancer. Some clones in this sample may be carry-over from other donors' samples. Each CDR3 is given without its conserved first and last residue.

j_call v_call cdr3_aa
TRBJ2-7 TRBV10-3 ASRTGSTYERY
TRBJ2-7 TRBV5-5 ASSLPRVESGRPSYEQY
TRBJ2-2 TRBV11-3 ASSLDVMVRVTGELF
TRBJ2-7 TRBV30 AWRLAGGPREQY
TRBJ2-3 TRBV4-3 ASSLFRQGSSTDTQY
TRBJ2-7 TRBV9 ASSGLAGGEENEQY
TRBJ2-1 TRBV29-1 SVCNRTQFNEQF
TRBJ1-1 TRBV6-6 ASSNRQGLTEAF
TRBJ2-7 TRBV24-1 ATSEAGTYEQY
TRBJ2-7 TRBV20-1 SAQAGDSYEQY
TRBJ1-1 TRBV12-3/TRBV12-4 ASSLPLARNTEAF
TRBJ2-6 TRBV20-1 SARGRDRDNGANVLT
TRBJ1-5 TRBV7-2 ASSSRAASSGNQPQH
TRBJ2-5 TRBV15 ATSSARPGGTQY
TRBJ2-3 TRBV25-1 ASSEWGGRASNEQY
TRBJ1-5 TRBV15 ATSRDEVGQPQH
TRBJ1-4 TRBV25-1 ASSEGIREKLF
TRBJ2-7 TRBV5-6 ASSFLGLAGVGQY
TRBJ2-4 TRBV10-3 ASSSDRWELAKNIQY
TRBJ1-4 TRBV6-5 ASSSAGTSNEKLF